The 27 T cell receptor beta chains listed next were all sequenced from one sample in a study of blood T cell repertoires in COVID-19. Data came from immunoSEQ multiplex PCR; TCRdb stores just in-frame clones and leaves some out. The sample shows about 75,000 clones, around 74% of them seen only once. Sample: peripheral blood. These receptors were collected from a human donor with acute or convalescent COVID-19. The donor label of this sample is uncertain.

The chain links TRBV7-8 to TRBJ2-1; TRBD1 is a possible D gene (5 bases). V was pared by 6 bases and J by 0 bases, with 18 bases between. CDR3 size: 17 residues. CDR1 is SGHVS, CDR2 FQNEAQ, per germline. CDR3 in DNA: TGTGCCAGCAGTCTTTCGACAGCTCGCCCCTCCTACAATGAGCAGTTCTTC. Translation: CASSLSTARPSYNEQFF.

The chain recombines TRBV28 with TRBJ1-1; D is perhaps TRBD1 (5 bases). From germline, CDR1 is MDHEN and CDR2 SYDVKM. This CDR3 has 14 amino acids. The V end lost 2 bases, the J end lost 3 bases, and 10 bases lay between the germline ends. CDR3 coding DNA: TGTGCCAGCAGTTTACAGGGAGGGGACACTGAAGCTTTCTTT. This sequence encodes CASSLQGGDTEAFF.

The rearrangement joins TRBV9 to TRBJ1-2; 7 bases fit TRBD1. The CDR3 is 13 residues long. Germline CDR1 and CDR2: SGDLS and YYNGEE. V shed 5 bases, J shed 6 bases, and the junction held 7 bases outside the gene matches. This chain's CDR3 is CASRGTEPHGYTF. In DNA, the CDR3 is TGTGCCAGCAGGGGGACAGAACCTCATGGCTACACCTTC.

The J gene is TRBJ2-5, the V gene TRBV2; D may be TRBD2 (6 bases). The CDR3 sequence is 14 residues long. Germline V gene sequence: CDR1 SNHLY, CDR2 FYNNEI. V lost 5 bases and J lost 0, with 10 bases in between. DNA for the CDR3: TGTGCCAGCAGTCGACGGGGGTACCAAGAGACCCAGTACTTC. Translating gives CASSRRGYQETQYF.

CDR3 DNA: TGTGCCAGCAGCCCCCAGGCAGGGTGGGCTGAAGCTTTCTTT. This sequence encodes CASSPQAGWAEAFF. The V and J genes are TRBV7-2 and TRBJ1-1, with a tentative D call TRBD1 (5 bases). Germline-derived CDR1 and CDR2 are SGHTA and FQGNSA. The length of the CDR3 is 14 residues. The V end was cut by 5 bases, the J end by 6 bases, with 16 bases between.

The rearrangement joins TRBV19 to TRBJ2-1; TRBD1 matches 8 bases. The CDR3 has 17 amino acids. CDR1 is LNHDA and CDR2 is SQIVND in the germline V gene (reference sequence). J lost 5 bases, V lost 5 bases, and 14 bases had no gene match. The CDR3 loop is CASSPTPGTGPDNEQFF. CDR3 in DNA: TGTGCCAGTAGTCCAACCCCCGGGACAGGACCCGACAATGAGCAGTTCTTC.

With respect to this clone: Other DNA sequences in the same sample also yield this CDR3. The chain carries TRBV7-9 and TRBJ1-1, with 7 bases aligning to TRBD1. V gave up 2 bases and J gave up 4 bases; unmatched junction bases: 1. The germline V gene encodes CDR1 SEHNR and CDR2 FQNEAQ (reference sequence). CDR3 length: 13 residues. Here the CDR3 DNA reads TGTGCCAGCAGCTTATCAGGGGGCACTGAAGCTTTCTTT. It codes for CASSLSGGTEAFF.

This chain connects TRBV6-6 to TRBJ2-5; possibly TRBD2 for D (6 bases). Trimming stripped 11 bases from V and 5 bases from J, with 15 bases between. The length of the CDR3 is 12 residues. The germline CDR1 and CDR2 sequences are MNHNY and SVGAGI (reference sequence). CDR3 in amino acids: CAVGGSVETQYF. The CDR3 bases are TGTGCCGTCGGGGGTAGCGTGGAGACCCAGTACTTC.

This clone was recorded a few times. The rearrangement uses TRBV18 and TRBJ1-5, with TRBD1 matching 9 bases. This CDR3 comprises 15 residues. Trimming at V came to 6 bases and at J to 4 bases, leaving 7 bases not matched to a gene. The germline gives CDR1 KGHSH, CDR2 LQKENI. CDR3 nucleotide sequence: TGTGCCAGCTCGAAGGACAGGGGAGGGAATCAGCCCCAGCATTTT. Amino acid sequence: CASSKDRGGNQPQHF.

V is TRBV27 and J is TRBJ1-5; D is ambiguous. Germline lookup yields CDR1 MNHEY and CDR2 SMNVEV (reference sequence). V was pared by 7 bases and J by 2 bases, with 21 bases between. The CDR3 loop spans 17 amino acids. CDR3 sequence reads: CASKHLRGGQGNQPQHF. CDR3 coding DNA: TGTGCCAGCAAACACCTACGGGGAGGGCAGGGCAATCAGCCCCAGCATTTT.

The chain couples TRBV7-9 to TRBJ2-1, with 8 positions matching TRBD2. Germline trimming cut 2 bases from V and 7 bases from J; bases unmatched to any gene: 10. Germline V gives CDR1 SEHNR, CDR2 FQNEAQ (reference sequence). This CDR3 has 16 amino acids. This CDR3 is CASSLIGGANSNEQFF. For the CDR3, the DNA is TGTGCCAGCAGCTTAATCGGGGGGGCTAACTCTAATGAGCAGTTCTTC.

This chain uses TRBV19 with TRBJ1-5, with a weak D call TRBD1 (5 bases). CDR1 and CDR2 from the germline V gene are LNHDA and SQIVND (reference sequence). The length of the CDR3 is 15 residues. V was cut by 5 bases and J by 0 bases, with 11 bases left in between. CDR3 protein: CASSVVGGSNQPQHF. The DNA for the CDR3 is TGTGCCAGTAGTGTGGTGGGGGGTAGCAATCAGCCCCAGCATTTT.

This clone was detected only a few times. The V call is TRBV10-3, the J call TRBJ2-3; 9 positions match TRBD2. V was clipped by 2 bases and J by 4 bases; unmatched bases: 4. This CDR3 is 15 amino acids long. The germline CDR1 and CDR2 sequences are ENHRY and SYGVKD. CDR3 residues: CAISERRGGPDTQYF. DNA for the CDR3: TGTGCCATCAGTGAGAGGCGGGGGGGCCCAGATACGCAGTATTTT.

This rearrangement joins TRBV20-1 to TRBJ2-7, with D possibly matching TRBD2 (5 bases). CDR1 and CDR2 from the germline V gene are DFQATT and SNEGSKA (reference sequence). This CDR3 region has 11 residues. V lost 7 bases, J lost 3 bases, and 10 bases lay in between. CDR3 nucleotide sequence: TGCAGTGGCCTAGCAGGCTACGAGCAGTACTTC. Protein sequence: CSGLAGYEQYF.

A note on this clone: Within the sample, other DNA sequences also encode this same CDR3. The V gene is TRBV19, the J gene TRBJ1-1; no reliable D call. CDR3 length equals 13 residues. Looked up from germline, CDR1 is LNHDA and CDR2 is SQIVND (reference sequence). V shed 6 bases and J shed 1 base, with 9 bases lying between them. As DNA, the CDR3 is TGTGCCAGTAGCCGGGAGGGGAACACTGAAGCTTTCTTT. It yields the protein CASSREGNTEAFF.

The chain carries TRBV2 and TRBJ1-6, with 8 positions matching TRBD1. CDR1 SNHLY and CDR2 FYNNEI come from the germline V gene. V trimming: 10 bases; J trimming: 7 bases; junction bases outside the gene matches: 9. The CDR3 spans 14 residues. In DNA, the CDR3 is TGTGCCACCACAGGACAGGGACAAAATTCACCCCTCCACTTT. Protein sequence: CATTGQGQNSPLHF.

The chain employs TRBV24-1 and TRBJ2-1, with D possibly TRBD2 on 5 matching bases. V lost 12 bases and J 7 bases, leaving 12 bases between the germline ends. This CDR3 is built from 11 residues. CDR1 and CDR2 (germline): KGHDR, SFDVKD. CDR3 sequence reads: CAGSTGNEQFF. CDR3 DNA: TGTGCCGGCTCGACGGGGAATGAGCAGTTCTTC.

The count of this clone is one. The V gene is TRBV5-1, the J gene TRBJ1-4, with D maybe TRBD1 (6 bases). Germline V gene sequence: CDR1 SGHRS, CDR2 YFSETQ. The CDR3 is made up of 14 amino acids. V was shortened by 4 bases and J by 8 bases, with 15 bases between the two germline ends. CDR3 protein: CASSPQGTGEKLFF. CDR3 DNA sequence: TGCGCCAGCAGCCCACAGGGAACTGGGGAAAAACTGTTTTTT.

The rearrangement joins TRBV19 to TRBJ2-5; 11 bases are a match to TRBD1. Per the germline V gene, CDR1 is LNHDA and CDR2 is SQIVND (reference sequence). The ends lost 6 bases at V and 1 base at J; junction bases unmatched: 7. This CDR3 comprises 16 residues. The CDR3 loop is CASSPGTGGGQETQYF. In nucleotides, the CDR3 is TGTGCCAGTAGCCCCGGGACAGGGGGTGGCCAAGAGACCCAGTACTTC.

The chain recombines TRBV5-1 with TRBJ1-3; 9 nucleotides agree with TRBD1. Germline-derived CDR1 and CDR2 are SGHRS and YFSETQ. CDR3 length: 14 amino acids. After removal of 0 bases from V and 9 bases from J, the junction contained 4 bases not matched to a gene. The CDR3 sequence: CASSLDRGQGTIYF. The CDR3 bases are TGCGCCAGCAGCTTGGACAGGGGGCAGGGCACCATATATTTT. Using reference TRBV5-1 and TRBJ1-3 for the parts outside the CDR3, the full variable domain is KAGVTQTPRYLIKTRGQQVTLSCSPISGHRSVSWYQQTPGQGLQFLFEYFSETQRNKGNFPGRFSGRQFSNSRSEMNVSTLELGDSALYLCASSLDRGQGTIYFGEGSWLTVV.

The V gene is TRBV24-1, the J gene TRBJ2-1, with TRBD2 matching 7 bases. Looked up from germline, CDR1 is KGHDR and CDR2 is SFDVKD. The junction had 5 bases not matched to a gene; V was cut back by 2 bases and J by 2 bases. The CDR3 totals 16 residues. In nucleotides, the CDR3 is TGTGCCACCAGTGATTCGTCCAGCGGGACCTACAATGAGCAGTTCTTC. Protein sequence: CATSDSSSGTYNEQFF.

In this sample, this clone turned up a few times. The J gene is TRBJ2-1, the V gene TRBV6-5; 10 bases agree with TRBD2. The germline CDR1 and CDR2 sequences are MNHEY and SVGAGI. V dropped 6 bases and J dropped 7; count of bases not matched to a gene: 9. CDR3 length: 15 amino acids. The CDR3 DNA reads as TGTGCCAGCAGAAGCGGGAGGGCCGGTACAAATGAGCAGTTCTTC. Translated: CASRSGRAGTNEQFF.

The chain has TRBV9 and TRBJ1-6; 7 positions match TRBD1. The V segment lost 3 bases and the J segment 6 bases; nucleotides outside the gene matches: 9. The CDR3 loop spans 16 amino acids. The germline CDR1 and CDR2 sequences are SGDLS and YYNGEE. The CDR3 DNA reads TGTGCCAGCAGCGCGTGGGACAGCATCCCTAATTCACCCCTCCACTTT. Amino acids: CASSAWDSIPNSPLHF.

The rearrangement uses TRBV15 and TRBJ1-2; TRBD1 matches at 10 bases. The CDR3 has 16 amino acids. The V gene's germline CDR1 is LNHNV and CDR2 YYDKDF (reference sequence). J gave up 5 bases and V 1 base, and 7 bases lay outside the gene matches. The CDR3 DNA follows: TGTGCCACCAGCAGAGGCGGGACAGGGGATAGTTATGGCTACACCTTC. This encodes CATSRGGTGDSYGYTF. The full variable domain, its missing parts supplied by reference TRBV15 and TRBJ1-2, is DAMVIQNPRYQVTQFGKPVTLSCSQTLNHNVMYWYQQKSSQAPKLLFHYYDKDFNNEADTPDNFQSRRPNTSFCFLDIRSPGLGDTAMYLCATSRGGTGDSYGYTFGSGTRLTVV.

The chain uses TRBV5-4 and TRBJ2-2; weak D call: TRBD2 (5 bases). V was shortened by 5 bases and J by 2 bases, with 10 bases between the two germline ends. The CDR3 consists of 14 residues. Germline V gene sequence: CDR1 SGHNT, CDR2 YYREEE (reference sequence). The CDR3 DNA follows: TGTGCCAGCAGGAAAGCGGCAAACACCGGGGAGCTGTTTTTT. The encoded protein is CASRKAANTGELFF.

This rearrangement joins TRBV9 to TRBJ2-1; D is perhaps TRBD2 (6 bases). The V gene's germline CDR1 is SGDLS and CDR2 YYNGEE. Trimming removed 3 bases from V and 4 bases from J, with 23 bases in between. This CDR3 is built from 18 residues. CDR3 coding DNA: TGTGCCAGCAGCGCCATAGCCTACCCCGGGGGTGGGTACAATGAGCAGTTCTTC. Translating it yields CASSAIAYPGGGYNEQFF.

The table lists this clone with a few counts. The chain joins TRBV15 to TRBJ1-4; 7 nucleotides align to TRBD1. V shed 1 base, J shed 0 bases, and the junction held 2 bases outside the gene matches. Per the germline V gene, CDR1 is LNHNV and CDR2 is YYDKDF (reference sequence). CDR3 length: 16 amino acids. The CDR3 nucleotides are TGTGCCACCAGCAGAGGGGACAGAGCAACTAATGAAAAACTGTTTTTT. Protein sequence: CATSRGDRATNEKLFF. Full variable domain (remainder filled in from reference TRBV15 and TRBJ1-4): DAMVIQNPRYQVTQFGKPVTLSCSQTLNHNVMYWYQQKSSQAPKLLFHYYDKDFNNEADTPDNFQSRRPNTSFCFLDIRSPGLGDTAMYLCATSRGDRATNEKLFFGSGTQLSVL.